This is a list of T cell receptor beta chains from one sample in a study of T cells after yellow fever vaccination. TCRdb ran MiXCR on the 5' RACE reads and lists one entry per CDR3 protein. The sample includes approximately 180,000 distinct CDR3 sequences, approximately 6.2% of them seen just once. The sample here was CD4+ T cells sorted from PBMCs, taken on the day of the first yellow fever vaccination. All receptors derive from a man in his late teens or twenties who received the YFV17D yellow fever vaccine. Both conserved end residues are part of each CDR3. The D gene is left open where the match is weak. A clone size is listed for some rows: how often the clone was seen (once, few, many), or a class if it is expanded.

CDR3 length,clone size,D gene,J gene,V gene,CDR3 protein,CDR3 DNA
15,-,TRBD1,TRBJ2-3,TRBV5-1,CASSYPGQSTDTQYF,TGCGCCAGCAGCTATCCGGGACAGAGCACAGATACGCAGTATTTT
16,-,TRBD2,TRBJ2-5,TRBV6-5,CASRSGLAGGQETQYF,TGTGCCAGCAGGTCCGGACTAGCGGGGGGCCAAGAGACCCAGTACTTC
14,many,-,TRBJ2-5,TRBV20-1,CSARSGAPQETQYF,TGCAGTGCTAGATCAGGGGCCCCCCAAGAGACCCAGTACTTC
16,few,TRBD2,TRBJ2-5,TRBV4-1,CASSQGSGGRWETQYF,TGCGCCAGCAGCCAGGGTAGCGGGGGGCGGTGGGAGACCCAGTACTTC
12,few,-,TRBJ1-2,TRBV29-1,CSIQTANYGYTF,TGCAGCATACAGACAGCTAACTATGGCTACACCTTC
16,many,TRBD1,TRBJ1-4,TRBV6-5,CASSYSPGQGGEKLFF,TGTGCCAGCAGTTATTCACCGGGACAGGGGGGTGAAAAACTGTTTTTT
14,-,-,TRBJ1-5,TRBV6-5,CASRGDNSNQPQHF,TGTGCCAGCAGGGGGGATAATAGCAATCAGCCCCAGCATTTT
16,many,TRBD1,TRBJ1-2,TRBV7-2,CASSFTYQGQGNGYTF,TGTGCCAGCAGCTTCACTTACCAGGGACAGGGGAACGGCTACACCTTC
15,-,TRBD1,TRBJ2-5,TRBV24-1,CATSDFTGGGGTQYF,TGTGCCACCAGTGATTTCACAGGGGGCGGAGGGACCCAGTACTTC
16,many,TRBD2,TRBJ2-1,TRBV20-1,CSANPSSGGEYNEQFF,TGCAGTGCCAATCCCTCTAGCGGGGGGGAGTACAATGAGCAGTTCTTC
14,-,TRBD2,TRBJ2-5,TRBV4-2,CASSQGSGDETQYF,TGTGCCAGCAGCCAAGGTAGCGGGGACGAGACCCAGTACTTC
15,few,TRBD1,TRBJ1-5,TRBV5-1,CASSLTTGNYQPQHF,TGCGCCAGCAGCTTGACGACAGGGAATTATCAGCCCCAGCATTTT
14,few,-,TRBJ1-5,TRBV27,CASSTPGKNQPQHF,TGTGCCAGCAGTACGCCAGGCAAAAATCAGCCCCAGCATTTT
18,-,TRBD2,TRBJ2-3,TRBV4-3,CASSQEVVSRGKKDTQYF,TGCGCCAGCAGCCAAGAAGTCGTTTCGCGGGGGAAGAAGGATACGCAGTATTTT
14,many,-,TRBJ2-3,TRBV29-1,CSASVVGFVDTQYF,TGCAGCGCCTCGGTTGTAGGGTTCGTAGATACGCAGTATTTT
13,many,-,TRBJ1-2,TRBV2,CASSDSAYYGYTF,TGTGCCAGCAGTGATTCGGCTTACTATGGCTACACCTTC
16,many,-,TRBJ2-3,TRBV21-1,CASSKDLQGESDTQYF,TGTGCCAGCAGCAAAGACCTACAGGGCGAATCAGATACGCAGTATTTT
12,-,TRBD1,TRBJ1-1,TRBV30,CACWDRGTEAFF,TGTGCCTGTTGGGACAGGGGCACTGAAGCTTTCTTT
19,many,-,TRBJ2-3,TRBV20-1,CSAREMRGRSTQSTDTQYF,TGCAGTGCTAGAGAGATGCGGGGGCGGAGTACTCAGAGCACAGATACGCAGTATTTT
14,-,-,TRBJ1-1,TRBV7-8,CASSLDPMGTEAFF,TGTGCCAGCAGCTTGGACCCCATGGGTACTGAAGCTTTCTTT
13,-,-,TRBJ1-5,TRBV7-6,CASSLQVNQPQHF,TGTGCCAGCAGCTTACAGGTGAATCAGCCCCAGCATTTT
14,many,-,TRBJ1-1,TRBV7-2,CASSLELTAAEAFF,TGTGCCAGCAGCTTAGAACTTACTGCAGCGGAAGCTTTCTTT
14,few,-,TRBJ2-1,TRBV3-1,CASSQDVGPTEQFF,TGTGCCAGCAGTCAAGACGTGGGCCCCACTGAGCAGTTCTTC
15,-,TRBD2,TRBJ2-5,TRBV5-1,CASSLTSGGEQTQYF,TGCGCCAGCAGCCTGACTAGCGGGGGCGAGCAGACCCAGTACTTC
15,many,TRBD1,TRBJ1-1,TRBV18,CASSPMTGGPTEAFF,TGTGCCAGCTCACCAATGACAGGGGGCCCCACTGAAGCTTTCTTT
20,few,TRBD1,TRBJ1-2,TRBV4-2,CASSQVGVFTGTGANYGYTF,TGTGCCAGCAGCCAAGTCGGAGTCTTCACAGGGACAGGTGCTAACTATGGCTACACCTTC
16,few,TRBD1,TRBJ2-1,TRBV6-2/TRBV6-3,CASSPLLGGTYNEQFF,TGTGCCAGCAGTCCTCTATTAGGGGGCACCTACAATGAGCAGTTCTTC
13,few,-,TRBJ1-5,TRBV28,CASSSTDNQPQHF,TGTGCCAGCAGCTCCACAGACAATCAGCCCCAGCATTTT
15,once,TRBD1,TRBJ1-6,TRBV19,CASMGRGLNNSPLHF,TGTGCCAGTATGGGCAGGGGGCTAAATAATTCACCCCTCCACTTT
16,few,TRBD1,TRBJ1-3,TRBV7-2,CASSSGGTAIGNTIYF,TGTGCCAGCAGCTCAGGGGGGACCGCGATCGGAAACACCATATATTTT
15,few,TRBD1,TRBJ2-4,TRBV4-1,CASSHGQGPKNIQYF,TGCGCCAGCAGCCACGGACAGGGTCCCAAAAACATTCAGTACTTC
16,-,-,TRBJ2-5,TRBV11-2,CASRKTRGSGLETQYF,TGTGCCAGCAGGAAAACCCGAGGAAGCGGTCTAGAGACCCAGTACTTC
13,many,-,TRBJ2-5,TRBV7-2,CASSFYQGETQYF,TGTGCCAGCAGCTTCTATCAGGGAGAGACCCAGTACTTC
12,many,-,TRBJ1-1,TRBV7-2,CASSFLYTEAFF,TGTGCCAGCAGCTTTTTATACACTGAAGCTTTCTTT
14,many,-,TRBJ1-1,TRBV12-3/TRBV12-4,CASSLAGWNTEAFF,TGTGCCAGCAGTTTAGCAGGGTGGAACACTGAAGCTTTCTTT
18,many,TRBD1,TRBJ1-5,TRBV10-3,CAISDHGQGPLLGQPQHF,TGTGCCATCAGTGATCACGGACAGGGCCCCCTCCTCGGTCAGCCCCAGCATTTT
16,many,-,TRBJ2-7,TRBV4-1,CASSHTGRFPSYEQYF,TGCGCCAGCAGCCACACGGGAAGGTTTCCCTCCTACGAGCAGTACTTC
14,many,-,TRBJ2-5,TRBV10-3,CAISESVQGETQYF,TGTGCCATCAGTGAGTCGGTGCAGGGAGAGACCCAGTACTTC
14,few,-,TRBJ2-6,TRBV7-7,CASSSNSGANVLTF,TGTGCCAGCAGCTCCAACTCTGGGGCCAACGTCCTGACTTTC
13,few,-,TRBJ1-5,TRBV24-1,CATSAVRGQPQHF,TGTGCCACCAGTGCCGTTAGGGGCCAGCCCCAGCATTTT
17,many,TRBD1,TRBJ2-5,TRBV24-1,CATRSLGTGKSQETQYF,TGTGCCACCAGGAGTCTCGGGACAGGGAAATCTCAAGAGACCCAGTACTTC
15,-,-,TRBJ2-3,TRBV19,CASRFNQGGADTQYF,TGTGCCAGTAGATTCAACCAGGGCGGCGCAGATACGCAGTATTTT
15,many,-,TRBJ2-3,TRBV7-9,CASSLTSGATDTQYF,TGTGCCAGCAGCCTAACATCCGGGGCCACAGATACGCAGTATTTT
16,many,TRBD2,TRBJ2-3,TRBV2,CASSPHGLEGLGTQYF,TGTGCCAGCAGCCCCCATGGACTAGAGGGGTTGGGTACGCAGTATTTT
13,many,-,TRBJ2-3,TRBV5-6,CASSFRATDTQYF,TGTGCCAGCAGCTTCCGGGCCACAGATACGCAGTATTTT
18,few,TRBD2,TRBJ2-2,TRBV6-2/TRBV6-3,CASSQHRGLAGNTGELFF,TGTGCCAGCAGTCAACACCGGGGACTAGCGGGGAACACCGGGGAGCTGTTTTTT
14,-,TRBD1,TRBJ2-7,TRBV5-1,CASSWDRDLGEQYF,TGCGCCAGCAGCTGGGACAGAGACCTAGGCGAGCAGTACTTC
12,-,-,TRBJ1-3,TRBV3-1,CASSRAGNTIYF,TGTGCCAGCTCTAGGGCTGGAAACACCATATATTTT
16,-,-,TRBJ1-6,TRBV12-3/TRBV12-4,CASSSTKRGYNSPLHF,TGTGCCAGCAGTTCGACTAAACGGGGTTATAATTCACCCCTCCACTTT
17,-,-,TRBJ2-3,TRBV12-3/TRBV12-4,CASKGSRGLRMTDTQYF,TGTGCCAGCAAGGGGTCAAGGGGCCTCCGAATGACAGATACGCAGTATTTT
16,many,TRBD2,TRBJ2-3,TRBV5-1,CASSLVSGAYTDTQYF,TGCGCCAGCAGCTTGGTTAGCGGGGCATACACAGATACGCAGTATTTT
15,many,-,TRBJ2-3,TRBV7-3,CASSLLHKGADTQYF,TGTGCCAGCAGCTTATTACACAAGGGGGCAGATACGCAGTATTTT
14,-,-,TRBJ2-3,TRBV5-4,CASSPEGGGVTQYF,TGTGCCAGCAGCCCCGAGGGGGGGGGTGTTACGCAGTATTTT
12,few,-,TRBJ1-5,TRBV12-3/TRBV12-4,CASSPINQPQHF,TGTGCCAGCAGCCCGATTAATCAGCCCCAGCATTTT